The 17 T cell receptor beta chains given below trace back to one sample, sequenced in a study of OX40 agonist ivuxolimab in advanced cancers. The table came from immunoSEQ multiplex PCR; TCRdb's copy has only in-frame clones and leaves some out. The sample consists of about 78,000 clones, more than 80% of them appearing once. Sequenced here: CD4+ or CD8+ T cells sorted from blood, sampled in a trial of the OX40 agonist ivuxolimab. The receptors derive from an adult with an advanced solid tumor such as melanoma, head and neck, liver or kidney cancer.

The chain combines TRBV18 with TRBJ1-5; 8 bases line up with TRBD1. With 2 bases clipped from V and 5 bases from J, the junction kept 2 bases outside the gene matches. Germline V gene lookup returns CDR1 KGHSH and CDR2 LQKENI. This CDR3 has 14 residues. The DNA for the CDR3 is TGTGCCAGCTCACCATCAGGGGGCGATCAGCCCCAGCATTTT. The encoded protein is CASSPSGGDQPQHF.

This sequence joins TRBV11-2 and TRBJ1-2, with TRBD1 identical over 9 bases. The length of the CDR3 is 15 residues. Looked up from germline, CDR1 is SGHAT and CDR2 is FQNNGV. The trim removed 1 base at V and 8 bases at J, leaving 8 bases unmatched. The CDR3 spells CASSLVLGTGMGYTF. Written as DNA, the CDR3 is TGTGCCAGCAGCTTAGTCCTCGGGACAGGGATGGGCTACACCTTC.

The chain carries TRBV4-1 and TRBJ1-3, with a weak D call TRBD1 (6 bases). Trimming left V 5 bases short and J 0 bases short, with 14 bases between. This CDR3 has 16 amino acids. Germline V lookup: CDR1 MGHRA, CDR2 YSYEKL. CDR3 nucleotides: TGCGCCAGCAGCAGTACAGGGTCTTTCTCTGGAAACACCATATATTTT. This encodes CASSSTGSFSGNTIYF.

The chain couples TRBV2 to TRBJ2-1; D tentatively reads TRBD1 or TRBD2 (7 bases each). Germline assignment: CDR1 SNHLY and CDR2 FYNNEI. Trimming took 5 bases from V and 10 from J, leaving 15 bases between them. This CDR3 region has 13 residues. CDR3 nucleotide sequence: TGTGCCAGCAGTCAGGGGGGGCCAGGGGAGCAGTTCTTC. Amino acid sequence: CASSQGGPGEQFF.

CDR3 protein: CASSQLETNTEAFF. CDR3 coding DNA: TGTGCCAGCAGCCAATTAGAGACAAACACTGAAGCTTTCTTT. V is TRBV16 and J is TRBJ1-1, with D unresolved. CDR3 length equals 14 residues. Germline CDR1 reads KGHSY; CDR2 reads FQNENV. V was shortened by 1 base and J by 2 bases, with 8 bases between the two germline ends.

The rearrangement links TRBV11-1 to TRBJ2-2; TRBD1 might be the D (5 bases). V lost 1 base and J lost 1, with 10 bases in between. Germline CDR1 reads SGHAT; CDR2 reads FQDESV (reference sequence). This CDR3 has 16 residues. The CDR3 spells CASSLGGRVNTGELFF. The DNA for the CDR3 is TGTGCCAGCAGCTTAGGTGGCAGGGTGAACACCGGGGAGCTGTTTTTT.

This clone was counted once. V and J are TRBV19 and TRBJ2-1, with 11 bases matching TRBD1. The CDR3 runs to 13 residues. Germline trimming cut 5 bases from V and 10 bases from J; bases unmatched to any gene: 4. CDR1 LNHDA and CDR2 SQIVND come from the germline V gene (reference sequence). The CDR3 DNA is TGTGCCAGTAGTCCGGACAGGGGGCCGGAGCAGTTCTTC. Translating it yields CASSPDRGPEQFF.

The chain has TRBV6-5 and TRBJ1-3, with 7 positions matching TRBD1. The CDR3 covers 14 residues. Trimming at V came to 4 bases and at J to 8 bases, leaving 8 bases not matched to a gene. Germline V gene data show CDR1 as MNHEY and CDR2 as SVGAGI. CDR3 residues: CASSSPTGKDTIYF. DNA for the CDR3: TGTGCCAGCAGTTCCCCGACAGGGAAGGACACCATATATTTT.

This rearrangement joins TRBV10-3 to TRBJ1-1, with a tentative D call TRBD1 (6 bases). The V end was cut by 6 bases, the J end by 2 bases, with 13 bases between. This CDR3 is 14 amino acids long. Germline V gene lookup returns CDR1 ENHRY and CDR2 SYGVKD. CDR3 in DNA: TGTGCCATCAGGATAAGAGGGGGAAACACTGAAGCTTTCTTT. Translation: CAIRIRGGNTEAFF.

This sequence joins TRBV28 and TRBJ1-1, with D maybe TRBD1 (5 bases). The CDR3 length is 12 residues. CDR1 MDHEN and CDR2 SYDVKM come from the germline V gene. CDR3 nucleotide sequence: TGTGTTACAACAGGAAGAGTCGCTGAAGCTTTCTTT. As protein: CVTTGRVAEAFF.

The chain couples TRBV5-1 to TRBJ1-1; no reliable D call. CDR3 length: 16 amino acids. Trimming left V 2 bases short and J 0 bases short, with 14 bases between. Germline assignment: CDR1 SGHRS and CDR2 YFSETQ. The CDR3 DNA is TGCGCCAGCAGCTTAAGGGCAGTGAGTATGAACACTGAAGCTTTCTTT. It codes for CASSLRAVSMNTEAFF.

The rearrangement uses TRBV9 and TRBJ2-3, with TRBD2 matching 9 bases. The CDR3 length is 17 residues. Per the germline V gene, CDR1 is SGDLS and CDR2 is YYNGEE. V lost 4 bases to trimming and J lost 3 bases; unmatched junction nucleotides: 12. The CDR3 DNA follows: TGTGCCAGCAGCCCCCTTGGGGGACTAGCTCCTACAGATACGCAGTATTTT. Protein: CASSPLGGLAPTDTQYF.

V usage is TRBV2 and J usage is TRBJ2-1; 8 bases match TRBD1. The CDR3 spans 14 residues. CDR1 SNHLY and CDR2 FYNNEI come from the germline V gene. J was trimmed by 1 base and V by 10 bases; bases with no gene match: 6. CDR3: CANKQGASYNEQFF. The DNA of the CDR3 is TGTGCCAACAAGCAGGGGGCGTCCTACAATGAGCAGTTCTTC.

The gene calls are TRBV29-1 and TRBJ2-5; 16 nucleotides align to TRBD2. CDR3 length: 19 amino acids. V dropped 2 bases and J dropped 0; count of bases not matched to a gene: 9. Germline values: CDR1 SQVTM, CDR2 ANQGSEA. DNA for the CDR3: TGCAGCGTTGAATTCCCCGGGACTAGCGGGGGGGGGTACCAAGAGACCCAGTACTTC. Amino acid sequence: CSVEFPGTSGGGYQETQYF.

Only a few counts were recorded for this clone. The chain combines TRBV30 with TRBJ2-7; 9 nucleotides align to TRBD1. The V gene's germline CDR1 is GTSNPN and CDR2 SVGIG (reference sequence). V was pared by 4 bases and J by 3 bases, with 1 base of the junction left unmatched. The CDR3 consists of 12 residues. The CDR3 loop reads CAWNRGLYEQYF. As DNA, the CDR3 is TGTGCCTGGAACAGGGGGCTCTACGAGCAGTACTTC.

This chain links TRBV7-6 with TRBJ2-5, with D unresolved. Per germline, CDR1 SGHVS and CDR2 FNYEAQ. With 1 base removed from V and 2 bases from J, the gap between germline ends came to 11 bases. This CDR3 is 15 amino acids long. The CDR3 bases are TGTGCCAGCAGCTTAGTTCCCAGCCTACAAGAGACCCAGTACTTC. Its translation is CASSLVPSLQETQYF.

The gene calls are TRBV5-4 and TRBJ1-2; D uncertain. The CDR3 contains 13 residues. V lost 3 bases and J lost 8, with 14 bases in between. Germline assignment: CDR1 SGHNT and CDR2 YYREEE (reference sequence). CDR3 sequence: CASSSALTEGYTF. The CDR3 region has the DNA TGTGCCAGCAGCTCGGCCCTTACAGAGGGCTACACCTTC.